This T cell receptor beta chain comes out of a study of cytomegalovirus exposure and HLA in healthy donors (dated by TCRdb to the late 2010s). For context, the study as a whole: A later analysis indicated that the 100 to 150 validation repertoires were generated on the platform also employed for the roughly 730 repertoires of the first cohort. The study aimed to test whether cataloging public T cell receptors could reveal signatures of past pathogen exposure. Along with the approximately 700-subject first cohort, a separate validation cohort of 120 different subjects was used. To predict cytomegalovirus infection status, the study brought together high-throughput TCR immunosequencing, statistical association of individual TCRs with disease status, and machine learning. Overall results and qualifications from the work: Three of the identified cytomegalovirus-associated TCR beta chains were confirmed in vitro to be specific for cytomegalovirus antigens. A total of 150 to 200 TCR beta chains were listed by the study as associated with cytomegalovirus. Cytomegalovirus status was reported to be diagnosed by the classifier with high specificity and sensitivity in both the original and validation cohorts. Of the cluster scores, 90% to 95% were above 0 in a later analysis, which found that TCRs clustered in the first cohort also tended to co-occur in the approximately 120 validation repertoires. The validation cohort had no HLA typing available for a later analysis, so co-occurrence within that cohort was assessed over all 120 or so repertoires. Most TCR sequences were observed very rarely across donors, whereas some public TCRs were present in many individuals. The authors suggested that the approach could potentially be generalized to other disease states and immunological phenotypes.

The library was prepared using the immunoSEQ multiplex PCR assay. Concerning the study's data processing: A statistical classification framework was built to diagnose cytomegalovirus status from the catalog of TCR beta chain sequences. TCRdb took this table from immuneACCESS and kept in-frame rearrangements with V and J called. Such tables lack part of the clones; where checked against another copy, unresolved V genes explain under half of the gap, and the rest is unexplained. V and J calls and clone size are copied from that table; D and trimming were computed from the DNA. The table for this sample lists some 130,000 clones; more than 75% of them were counted only once. About 6% of the sample is in the top ten clones. V has 0 bases trimmed and J has 4 bases trimmed; junction bases matching no gene number 4. Taken from cysteine to phenylalanine, the CDR3 has 15 residues. Left in the record is the CDR3 DNA by itself, 45 bases read in frame from the first base. Sequences LGHNA (CDR1) and YSLEER (CDR2) are obtained from the germline V gene.

About this clone: Its binding antigen is unknown. Base qualities are not at hand, and no much larger clone is one base apart.

The donors belonged to the validation cohort of about 110 subjects, which was separate from the approximately 700-subject first cohort. The origin of this receptor is a young woman in good health and CMV-seropositive. The sequence joins TRBV4-3 to TRBJ2-7, with TRBD1 matching 9 junction bases. The sample was PBMCs. The DNA sequence is as follows: TGCGCCAGCAGCCAAGATCCGGGACAGGGTTACGAGCAGTACTTC. This codes for CASSQDPGQGYEQYF.